One sample yielded the 2 T cell receptor beta chains listed below, sequenced in a study of T cell repertoires and HLA-DP antigens. For these TCRs, the target antigens are not known. Assay used: immunoSEQ multiplex PCR; TCRdb lists only in-frame clones, some missing. There are over 60,000 clones in the sample; around three quarters occur only once, and roughly 1.4% lies in the top ten. Material: CD4+ T cells from PBMCs. The source is a man in his 60s in good health and CMV-seronegative.

CDR3: CASSSDRGRGNTEAFF. The CDR3 bases are TGTGCCAGCAGTTCCGACAGGGGCCGGGGGAACACTGAAGCTTTCTTT. The V gene is TRBV6-5, the J gene TRBJ1-1; 8 nucleotides line up with TRBD1. After removal of 4 bases from V and 1 base from J, the junction contained 8 bases not matched to a gene. The CDR3 spans 16 residues. The V gene's germline CDR1 is MNHEY and CDR2 SVGAGI.

The chain combines TRBV18 with TRBJ2-2, with TRBD1 matching 8 bases. The germline V gene has CDR1 KGHSH and CDR2 LQKENI. The V and J ends lost 5 bases and 3 bases, in that order; junction bases with no gene match: 2. The CDR3 sequence is 14 residues long. The CDR3 nucleotides are TGTGCCAGCTCATACAGGGGGGACACCGGGGAGCTGTTTTTT. It is translated as CASSYRGDTGELFF.